This T cell receptor beta chain was sequenced during a study of T cells after yellow fever vaccination. TCRdb re-called the 5' RACE reads through MiXCR, storing one row per CDR3 protein. The sample records roughly 320,000 distinct CDR3 sequences, roughly a tenth being singletons. V lost 2 bases to trimming and J lost 0 bases; unmatched junction nucleotides: 13. Germline loops: CDR1 SGHVS, CDR2 FQNEAQ. There are 20 residues in the CDR3. The source is a man between 18 and 35 years old who received the YFV17D yellow fever vaccine. Sequencing was performed on CD4+ T cells sorted from PBMCs, taken 45 days after the yellow fever booster vaccination. J is TRBJ2-1 and V is TRBV7-8; TRBD1 matches at 10 bases. The CDR3 reads CASSLPRRDRGSGSYNEQFF. CDR3 DNA sequence: TGTGCCAGCAGCTTACCCCGGAGGGACAGGGGTTCCGGCTCCTACAATGAGCAGTTCTTC.